These 20 T cell receptor beta chains were sequenced from one sample in a study of blood T cell repertoires in COVID-19. Generated by immunoSEQ multiplex PCR, the TCRdb table keeps only in-frame clones and is missing some. Of tens of thousands of clones listed, more than 70% are singletons. Sequenced sample: peripheral blood. These receptors all stem from a man in his fifties with active COVID-19.

The rearrangement links TRBV7-2 to TRBJ2-7; 12 positions match TRBD2. The CDR3 runs to 15 residues. Looked up from germline, CDR1 is SGHTA and CDR2 is FQGNSA. V gave up 5 bases and J gave up 3 bases; unmatched junction bases: 5. The CDR3 region is CASSPGLAGFYEQYF. The CDR3 DNA reads as TGTGCCAGCAGCCCGGGACTAGCGGGTTTCTACGAGCAGTACTTC.

V gene TRBV18 combines with J gene TRBJ2-5; the match to TRBD1 covers 9 bases. Germline V CDR1 and CDR2: KGHSH, LQKENI. Unmatched junction bases numbered 11, after V lost 5 bases and J lost 4 bases. The CDR3 spans 16 residues. This CDR3 is CASSASPGQGRETQYF. The CDR3 DNA reads TGTGCCAGCTCAGCGTCGCCGGGACAGGGTAGAGAGACCCAGTACTTC.

The chain couples TRBV9 to TRBJ2-7; D remains unclear. This CDR3 has 14 amino acids. Trimming took off 0 bases at V and 2 bases at J, with 9 bases between the two ends. Germline V gene sequence: CDR1 SGDLS, CDR2 YYNGEE. CDR3: CASSVVPEPYEQYF. CDR3 DNA sequence: TGTGCCAGCAGCGTAGTCCCGGAGCCCTACGAGCAGTACTTC.

The CDR3 is CASSSGQGGLAQYF. The CDR3, as DNA: TGTGCCAGCAGCTCGGGACAGGGGGGACTCGCGCAGTATTTT. This chain joins TRBV5-4 and TRBJ2-3; 11 bases are shared with TRBD1. The germline CDR1 and CDR2 sequences are SGHNT and YYREEE (reference sequence). CDR3 length: 14 residues. V trimming: 3 bases; J trimming: 10 bases; junction bases outside the gene matches: 7.

This chain links TRBV5-1 with TRBJ2-3, with 9 nucleotides matching TRBD2. The CDR3 is 17 amino acids. V trimming: 0 bases; J trimming: 3 bases; junction bases outside the gene matches: 8. Germline V CDR1 and CDR2: SGHRS, YFSETQ. CDR3 DNA sequence: TGCGCCAGCAGCTTGGCCCCGGGGAGCGGGGGGACAGATACGCAGTATTTT. Its protein product is CASSLAPGSGGTDTQYF.

The CDR3 reads CASRGERGPNQPQHF. The CDR3 nucleotides read TGTGCCAGCAGGGGGGAAAGGGGGCCCAATCAGCCCCAGCATTTT. The chain joins TRBV27 to TRBJ1-5; TRBD1 matches at 7 bases. Germline CDR1 and CDR2: MNHEY and SMNVEV (reference sequence). The CDR3 extends over 15 amino acids. The ends lost 6 bases at V and 3 bases at J; junction bases unmatched: 8.

The chain carries TRBV7-2 and TRBJ2-1, with D perhaps TRBD1 (6 bases). The CDR3 has 14 amino acids. CDR1 and CDR2 (germline): SGHTA, FQGNSA. The V end was cut by 5 bases, the J end by 7 bases, with 15 bases between. As DNA, the CDR3 is TGTGCCAGCAGCCACCGACAGGTCCGGAATGAGCAGTTCTTC. Protein product: CASSHRQVRNEQFF.

The chain recombines TRBV5-4 with TRBJ2-3, with TRBD1 matching over 9 bases. V lost 0 bases, J lost 1 base, and 0 bases stayed unmatched. The CDR3 consists of 15 residues. Germline CDR1 reads SGHNT; CDR2 reads YYREEE (reference sequence). The CDR3 coding sequence is TGTGCCAGCAGCTTGGGGGACAGGGGCACAGATACGCAGTATTTT. It codes for CASSLGDRGTDTQYF.

The chain carries TRBV5-6 and TRBJ2-4, with 11 bases that match TRBD1. From germline, CDR1 is SGHDT and CDR2 YYEEEE. CDR3 size: 16 residues. Trimming took 4 bases from V and 11 from J; bases not matched to a gene: 14. The CDR3 nucleotides read TGTGCCAGCAGCCACCGGACAGGGGGCAAGTTCGGGGTTCAGTACTTC. Its translation is CASSHRTGGKFGVQYF.

V gene TRBV5-1 combines with J gene TRBJ2-1, with D possibly matching TRBD1 (6 bases). Germline assignment: CDR1 SGHRS and CDR2 YFSETQ. Deletions cut 0 bases from V and 7 bases from J, with 11 bases between. This CDR3 contains 14 residues. This CDR3 reads CASSLETGRNEQFF. CDR3 coding DNA: TGCGCCAGCAGCTTGGAAACAGGGCGGAATGAGCAGTTCTTC.

This sequence joins TRBV7-2 and TRBJ1-5; 10 bases align to TRBD1. There are 15 residues in the CDR3. The V and J ends lost 4 bases and 5 bases, in that order; junction bases with no gene match: 5. Germline loops: CDR1 SGHTA, CDR2 FQGNSA. CDR3 sequence (DNA): TGTGCCAGCAGCTGGAGACAGGGGGCAGATCAGCCCCAGCATTTT. This encodes CASSWRQGADQPQHF.

The chain recombines TRBV7-9 with TRBJ2-7; 7 bases fit TRBD2. The V segment lost 1 base and the J segment 3 bases; nucleotides outside the gene matches: 6. Germline lookup yields CDR1 SEHNR and CDR2 FQNEAQ (reference sequence). CDR3 length equals 15 residues. The CDR3 DNA reads as TGTGCCAGCAGCTTAGAGTTAGCGGGTCACTACGAGCAGTACTTC. Protein product: CASSLELAGHYEQYF.

By frequency in the sample, this clone is medium-sized (0.01 to 0.1%). This chain links TRBV4-2 with TRBJ2-2, with TRBD2 identical over 10 bases. CDR3 length: 17 residues. The V segment lost 4 bases and the J segment 4 bases; nucleotides outside the gene matches: 9. Germline V CDR1 and CDR2: LGHNA, YNFKEQ. The CDR3 bases are TGTGCCAGCAGCCCGTACCTAGCGGGAGAATTCACCGGGGAGCTGTTTTTT. It translates to CASSPYLAGEFTGELFF.

The chain employs TRBV7-2 and TRBJ2-2; the D gene is possibly TRBD1 (6 bases). V lost 8 bases to trimming and J lost 5 bases, with 15 bases between them. This CDR3 is 14 amino acids long. Germline loops: CDR1 SGHTA, CDR2 FQGNSA. CDR3 residues: CASRTPRGTGELFF. The CDR3 nucleotides are TGTGCCAGCCGCACCCCCAGGGGAACCGGGGAGCTGTTTTTT.

The chain employs TRBV2 and TRBJ2-3; 13 nucleotides agree with TRBD2. The V segment lost 6 bases and the J segment 3 bases; nucleotides outside the gene matches: 12. The CDR3 totals 18 residues. Germline V gene data show CDR1 as SNHLY and CDR2 as FYNNEI. The CDR3 reads CASRFFTSGRAGTDTQYF. Written as DNA, the CDR3 is TGTGCCAGCAGATTCTTTACTAGCGGGAGGGCCGGGACAGATACGCAGTATTTT.

The rearrangement joins TRBV5-1 to TRBJ2-1; tentatively, D is TRBD1 (5 bases). Per germline, CDR1 SGHRS and CDR2 YFSETQ. The CDR3 is made up of 13 amino acids. The ends were cut back, 3 bases at V and 12 bases at J, with 16 bases in the middle. DNA for the CDR3: TGCGCCAGCAGCTCGGGCTCAAATAGGGGGCAGTTCTTC. Amino acid sequence: CASSSGSNRGQFF.

This chain uses TRBV11-3 with TRBJ2-7; TRBD2 might be the D (6 bases). The CDR3 contains 15 residues. The V and J ends lost 1 base and 3 bases respectively, with 13 bases between them. CDR1 is SGHNT, CDR2 YENEEA, per germline. DNA of the CDR3: TGTGCCAGCAGCTTAGCCTCTAGCGAGGTCTACGAGCAGTACTTC. It is translated as CASSLASSEVYEQYF.

The sample holds a few counts of this clone. V gene TRBV7-8 combines with J gene TRBJ1-6, with 8 positions matching TRBD1. The CDR3 is 18 residues long. The V segment lost 1 base and the J segment 0 bases; nucleotides outside the gene matches: 5. Germline CDR1 and CDR2: SGHVS and FQNEAQ. The CDR3 spells CASSLDRGATSYNSPLHF. CDR3 nucleotides: TGTGCCAGCAGCTTAGACAGGGGGGCCACCTCCTATAATTCACCCCTCCACTTT.

The genes are TRBV5-3 and TRBJ2-1; D may be TRBD2 (5 bases). TRBV5-3 is recorded as an ORF, its role being uncertain. The V gene lost 4 bases and the J gene lost 10 bases, with 15 bases spanning the gap. The CDR3 is made up of 13 amino acids. The CDR3 DNA follows: TGTGCCAGAAGCCCCGCGGGTTCCCCAGAGCAGTTCTTC. Translation: CARSPAGSPEQFF.

The chain employs TRBV4-1 and TRBJ2-3, with a tentative D call TRBD2 (6 bases). Per the germline V gene, CDR1 is MGHRA and CDR2 is YSYEKL. CDR3 size: 14 residues. Trimming took off 0 bases at V and 6 bases at J, with 10 bases between the two ends. In DNA form, the CDR3 reads TGCGCCAGCAGCCAAGACCGGGAGACTGATACGCAGTATTTT. It yields the protein CASSQDRETDTQYF.